This TCR beta chain was sequenced in a study of blood T cell repertoires in COVID-19. Study-wide background: T cells, B-cell-depleted T cells, or PBMCs supplied cDNA or gDNA.

The CDR3 sequence is 14 residues long. Germline CDR1 is MNHEY and CDR2 is SMNVEV (reference sequence). Trimming took 5 bases from V and 0 from J, leaving 10 bases between them. Measured with immunoSEQ multiplex PCR; TCRdb has only the in-frame clones, and not every one. The sample has roughly 60,000 clones, around 87% seen once. The sequence derives from a human donor with active COVID-19. The donor label of this sample is uncertain. The sample consisted of peripheral blood. V usage is TRBV27 and J usage is TRBJ1-1; D unclear. CDR3 nucleotide sequence: TGTGCCAGCAGTGGGTCGAGGTTGAACACTGAAGCTTTCTTT. Its protein product is CASSGSRLNTEAFF.